The present entry profiles one T cell receptor (beta chain) with its context. Its matching antigen is unknown. Sequenced by immunoSEQ multiplex PCR; TCRdb stores in-frame clones only, minus some. The table includes a few hundred thousand clones, about 90% detected once. Trimming left V 4 bases short and J 4 bases short, with 7 bases between. The CDR3 loop spans 12 amino acids. Germline values: CDR1 SGHRS, CDR2 YFSETQ. The source of the sample is a study of cytomegalovirus exposure and HLA in healthy donors. Study results and caveats: Whilst most TCR sequences proved rare, a subset of public TCRs occurred across many donors. Specific recognition of CMV antigens was confirmed in vitro for a few chains (all CMV-associated).

This chain uses TRBV5-1 with TRBJ2-3; D unclear. Material for sequencing was PBMCs. This receptor was identified in a man in his late teens or twenties in good health and CMV-seropositive. DNA for the CDR3: TGCGCCAGCAGCCCTGTCGCAGATACGCAGTATTTT. The encoded protein is CASSPVADTQYF.